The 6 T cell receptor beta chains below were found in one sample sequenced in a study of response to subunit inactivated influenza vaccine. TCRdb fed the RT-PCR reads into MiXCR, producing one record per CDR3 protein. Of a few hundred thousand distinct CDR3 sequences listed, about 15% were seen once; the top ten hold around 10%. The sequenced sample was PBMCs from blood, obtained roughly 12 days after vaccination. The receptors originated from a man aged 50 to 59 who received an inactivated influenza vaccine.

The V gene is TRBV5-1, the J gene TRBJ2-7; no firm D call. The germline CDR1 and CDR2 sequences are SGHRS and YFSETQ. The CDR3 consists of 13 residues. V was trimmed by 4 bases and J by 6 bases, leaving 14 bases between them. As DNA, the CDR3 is TGCGCCAGCAGCGGGCGGCCTCTCTCCGAGCAGTACTTC. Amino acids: CASSGRPLSEQYF.

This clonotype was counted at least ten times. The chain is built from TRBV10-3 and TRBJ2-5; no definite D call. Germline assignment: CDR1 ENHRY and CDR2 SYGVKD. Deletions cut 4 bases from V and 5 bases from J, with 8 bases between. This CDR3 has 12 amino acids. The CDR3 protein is CAISGSGETQYF. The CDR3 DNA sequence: TGTGCCATCAGTGGAAGTGGCGAGACCCAGTACTTC.

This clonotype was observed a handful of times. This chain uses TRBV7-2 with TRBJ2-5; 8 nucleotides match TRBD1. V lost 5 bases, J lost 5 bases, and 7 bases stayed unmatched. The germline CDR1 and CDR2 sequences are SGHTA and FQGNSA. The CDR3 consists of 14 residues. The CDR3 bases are TGTGCCAGCAGCATACGCAGGGGGCGTGAGACCCAGTACTTC. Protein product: CASSIRRGRETQYF. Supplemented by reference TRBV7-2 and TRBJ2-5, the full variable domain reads GAGVSQSPSNKVTEKGKDVELRCDPISGHTALYWYRQSLGQGLEFLIYFQGNSAPDKSGLPSDRFSAERTGGSVSTLTIQRTQQEDSAVYLCASSIRRGRETQYFGPGTRLLVL.

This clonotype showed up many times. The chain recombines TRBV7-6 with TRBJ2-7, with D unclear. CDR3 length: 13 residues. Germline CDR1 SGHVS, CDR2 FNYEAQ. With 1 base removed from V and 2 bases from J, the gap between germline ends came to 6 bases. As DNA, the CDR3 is TGTGCCAGCAGCTTAGAGGCGACCTACGAGCAGTACTTC. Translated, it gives CASSLEATYEQYF.

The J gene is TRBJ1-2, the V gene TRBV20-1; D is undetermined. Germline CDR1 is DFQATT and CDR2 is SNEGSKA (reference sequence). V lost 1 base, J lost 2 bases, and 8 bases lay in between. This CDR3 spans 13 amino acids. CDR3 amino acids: CSARGPKNYGYTF. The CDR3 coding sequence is TGCAGTGCTAGAGGTCCCAAGAACTATGGCTACACCTTC.

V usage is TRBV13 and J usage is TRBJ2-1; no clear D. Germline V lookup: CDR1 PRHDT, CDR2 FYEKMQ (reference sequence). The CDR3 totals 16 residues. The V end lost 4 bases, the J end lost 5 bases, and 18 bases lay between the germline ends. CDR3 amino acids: CASSSLTERTDNEQFF. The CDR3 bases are TGTGCCAGCAGCTCCCTAACAGAACGAACCGACAATGAGCAGTTCTTC.